The source of this T cell receptor (beta chain) is a study of cytomegalovirus exposure and HLA in healthy donors. Study-level background: Prior work identified around 120 million unique TCR beta sequences in some 180 million T cells.

Amplification used 60 Vbeta primers and 13 Jbeta primers. Profiled with immunoSEQ multiplex PCR; TCRdb holds only in-frame clones, not every one. The data hold more than 85,000 clones, with around 76% observed a single time. Germline-derived CDR1 and CDR2 are SNHLY and FYNNEI. Trimming removed 7 bases from V and 2 bases from J, with 9 bases in between. The CDR3 runs to 12 residues. Study results and caveats: Analyzed later, most CMV-associated TCR beta chains appeared HLA-restricted. The likely explanation for a cluster of highly shared sequence variants was sequencing artifact. The authors later found TCR association rates varying by HLA locus, with DRB1 most and HLA-C fewest.

Turning to this clone: Its antigen is still unknown.

The sequence was collected from a man aged 40-49 years in good health and CMV-seropositive. Sequenced: PBMCs. V and J are TRBV2 and TRBJ2-7; D call uncertain. Here the CDR3 reads CASMGRTYEQYF. For the CDR3, the DNA is TGTGCCAGCATGGGCAGAACCTACGAGCAGTACTTC.